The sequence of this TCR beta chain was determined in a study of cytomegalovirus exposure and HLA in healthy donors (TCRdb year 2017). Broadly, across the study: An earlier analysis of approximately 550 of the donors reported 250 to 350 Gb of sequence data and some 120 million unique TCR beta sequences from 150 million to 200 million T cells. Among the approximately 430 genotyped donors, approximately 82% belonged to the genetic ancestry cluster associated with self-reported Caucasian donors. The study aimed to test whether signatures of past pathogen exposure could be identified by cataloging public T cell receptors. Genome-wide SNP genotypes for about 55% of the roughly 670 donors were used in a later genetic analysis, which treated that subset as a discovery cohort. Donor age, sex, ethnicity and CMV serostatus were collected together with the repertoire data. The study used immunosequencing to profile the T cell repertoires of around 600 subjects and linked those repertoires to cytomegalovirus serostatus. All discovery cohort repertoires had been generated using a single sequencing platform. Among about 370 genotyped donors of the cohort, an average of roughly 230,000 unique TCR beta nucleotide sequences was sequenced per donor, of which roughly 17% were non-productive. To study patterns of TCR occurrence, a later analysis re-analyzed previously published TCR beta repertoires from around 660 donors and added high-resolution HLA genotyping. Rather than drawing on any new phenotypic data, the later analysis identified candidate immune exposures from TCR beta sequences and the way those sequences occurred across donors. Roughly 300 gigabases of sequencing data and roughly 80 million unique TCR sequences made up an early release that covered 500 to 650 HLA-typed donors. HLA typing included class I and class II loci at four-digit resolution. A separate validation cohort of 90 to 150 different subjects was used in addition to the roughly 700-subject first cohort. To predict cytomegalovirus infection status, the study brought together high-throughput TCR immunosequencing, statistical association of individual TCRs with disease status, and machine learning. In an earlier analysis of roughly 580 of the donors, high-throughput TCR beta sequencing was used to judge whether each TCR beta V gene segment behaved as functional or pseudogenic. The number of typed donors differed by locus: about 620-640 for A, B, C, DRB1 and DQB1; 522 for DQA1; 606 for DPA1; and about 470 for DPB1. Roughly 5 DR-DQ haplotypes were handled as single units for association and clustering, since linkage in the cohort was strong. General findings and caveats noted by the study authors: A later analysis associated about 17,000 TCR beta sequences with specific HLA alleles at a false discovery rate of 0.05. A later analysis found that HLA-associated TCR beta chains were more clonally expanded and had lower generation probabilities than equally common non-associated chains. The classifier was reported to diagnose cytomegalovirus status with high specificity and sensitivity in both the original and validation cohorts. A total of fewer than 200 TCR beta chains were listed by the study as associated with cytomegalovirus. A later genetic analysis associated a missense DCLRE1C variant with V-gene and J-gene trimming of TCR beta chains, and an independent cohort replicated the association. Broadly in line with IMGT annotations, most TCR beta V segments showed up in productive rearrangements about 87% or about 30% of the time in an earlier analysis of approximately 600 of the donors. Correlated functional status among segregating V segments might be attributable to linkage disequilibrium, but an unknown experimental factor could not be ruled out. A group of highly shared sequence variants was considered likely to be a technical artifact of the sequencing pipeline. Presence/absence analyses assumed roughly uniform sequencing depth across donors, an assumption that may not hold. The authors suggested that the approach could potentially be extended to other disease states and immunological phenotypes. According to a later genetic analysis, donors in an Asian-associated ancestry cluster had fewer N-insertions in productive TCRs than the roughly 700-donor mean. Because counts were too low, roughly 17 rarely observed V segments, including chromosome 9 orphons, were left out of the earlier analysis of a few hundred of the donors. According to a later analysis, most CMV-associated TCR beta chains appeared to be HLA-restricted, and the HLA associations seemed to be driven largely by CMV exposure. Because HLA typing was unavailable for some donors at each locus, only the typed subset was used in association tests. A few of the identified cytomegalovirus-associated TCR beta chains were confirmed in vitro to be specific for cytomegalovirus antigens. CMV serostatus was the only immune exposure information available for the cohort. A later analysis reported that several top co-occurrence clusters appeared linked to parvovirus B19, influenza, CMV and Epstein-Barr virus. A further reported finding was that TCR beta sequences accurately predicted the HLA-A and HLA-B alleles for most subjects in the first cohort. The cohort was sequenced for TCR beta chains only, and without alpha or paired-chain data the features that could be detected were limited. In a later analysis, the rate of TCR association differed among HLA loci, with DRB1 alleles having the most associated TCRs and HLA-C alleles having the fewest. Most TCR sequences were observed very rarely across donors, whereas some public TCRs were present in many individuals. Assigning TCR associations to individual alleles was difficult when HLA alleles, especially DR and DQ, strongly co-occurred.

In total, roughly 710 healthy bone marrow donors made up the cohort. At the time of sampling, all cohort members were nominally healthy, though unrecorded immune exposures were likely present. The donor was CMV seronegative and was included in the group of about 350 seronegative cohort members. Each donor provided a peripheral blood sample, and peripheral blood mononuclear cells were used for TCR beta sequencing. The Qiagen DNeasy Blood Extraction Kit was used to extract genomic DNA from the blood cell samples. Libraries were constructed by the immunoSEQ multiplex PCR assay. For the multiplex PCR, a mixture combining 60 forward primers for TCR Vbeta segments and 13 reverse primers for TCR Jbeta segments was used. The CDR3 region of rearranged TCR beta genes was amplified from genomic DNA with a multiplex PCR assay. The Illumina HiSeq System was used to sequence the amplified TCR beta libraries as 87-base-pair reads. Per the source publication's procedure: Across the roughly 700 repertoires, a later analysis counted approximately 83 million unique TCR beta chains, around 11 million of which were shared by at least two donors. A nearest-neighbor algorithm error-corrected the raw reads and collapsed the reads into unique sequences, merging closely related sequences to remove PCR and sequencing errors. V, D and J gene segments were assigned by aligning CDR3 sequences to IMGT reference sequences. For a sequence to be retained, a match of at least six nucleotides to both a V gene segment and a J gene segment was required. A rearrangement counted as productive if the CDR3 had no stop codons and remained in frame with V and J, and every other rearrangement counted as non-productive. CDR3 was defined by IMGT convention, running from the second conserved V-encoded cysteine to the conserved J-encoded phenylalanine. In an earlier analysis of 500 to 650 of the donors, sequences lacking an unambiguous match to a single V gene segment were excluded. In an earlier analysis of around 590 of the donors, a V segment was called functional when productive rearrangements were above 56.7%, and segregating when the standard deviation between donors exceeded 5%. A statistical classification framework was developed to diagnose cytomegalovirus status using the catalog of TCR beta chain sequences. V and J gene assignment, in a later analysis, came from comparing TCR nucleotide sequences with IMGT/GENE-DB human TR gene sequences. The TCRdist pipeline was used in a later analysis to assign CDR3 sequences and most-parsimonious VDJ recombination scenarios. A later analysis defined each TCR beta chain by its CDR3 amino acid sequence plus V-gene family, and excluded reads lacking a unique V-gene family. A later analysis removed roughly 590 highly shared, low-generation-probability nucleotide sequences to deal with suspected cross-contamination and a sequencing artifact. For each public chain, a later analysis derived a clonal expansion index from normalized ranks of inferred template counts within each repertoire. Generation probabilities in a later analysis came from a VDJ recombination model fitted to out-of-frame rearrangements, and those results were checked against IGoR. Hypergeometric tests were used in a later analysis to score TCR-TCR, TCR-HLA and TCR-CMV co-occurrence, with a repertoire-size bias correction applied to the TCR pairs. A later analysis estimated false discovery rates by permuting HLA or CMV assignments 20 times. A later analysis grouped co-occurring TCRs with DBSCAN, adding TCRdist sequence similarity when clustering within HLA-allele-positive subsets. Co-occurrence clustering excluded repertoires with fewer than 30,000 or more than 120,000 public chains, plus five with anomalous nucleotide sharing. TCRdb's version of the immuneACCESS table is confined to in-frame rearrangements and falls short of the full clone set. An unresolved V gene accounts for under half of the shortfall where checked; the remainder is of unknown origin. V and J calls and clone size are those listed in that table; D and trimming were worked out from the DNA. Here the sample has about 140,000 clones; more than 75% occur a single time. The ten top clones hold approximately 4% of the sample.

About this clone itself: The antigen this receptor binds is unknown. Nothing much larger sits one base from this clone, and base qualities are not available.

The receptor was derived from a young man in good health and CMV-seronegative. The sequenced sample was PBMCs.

The bases are TGTGCCAGCAGCTTCCTCAACAGGGGGCGTGATGAAAAACTGTTTTTT. Translated, it gives CASSFLNRGRDEKLFF. Recombination linked TRBV5-4 to TRBJ1-4; the junction holds 9 bases that match TRBD1. Looking up the germline V gene (reference sequence) yields CDR1 SGHNT and CDR2 YYREEE. V ends up 2 bases short and J 6 bases short, with an unmatched junction base count of 8. The CDR3, cysteine through phenylalanine, is 16 amino acids long. The only DNA kept is the CDR3, 48 bases in frame from the first base.